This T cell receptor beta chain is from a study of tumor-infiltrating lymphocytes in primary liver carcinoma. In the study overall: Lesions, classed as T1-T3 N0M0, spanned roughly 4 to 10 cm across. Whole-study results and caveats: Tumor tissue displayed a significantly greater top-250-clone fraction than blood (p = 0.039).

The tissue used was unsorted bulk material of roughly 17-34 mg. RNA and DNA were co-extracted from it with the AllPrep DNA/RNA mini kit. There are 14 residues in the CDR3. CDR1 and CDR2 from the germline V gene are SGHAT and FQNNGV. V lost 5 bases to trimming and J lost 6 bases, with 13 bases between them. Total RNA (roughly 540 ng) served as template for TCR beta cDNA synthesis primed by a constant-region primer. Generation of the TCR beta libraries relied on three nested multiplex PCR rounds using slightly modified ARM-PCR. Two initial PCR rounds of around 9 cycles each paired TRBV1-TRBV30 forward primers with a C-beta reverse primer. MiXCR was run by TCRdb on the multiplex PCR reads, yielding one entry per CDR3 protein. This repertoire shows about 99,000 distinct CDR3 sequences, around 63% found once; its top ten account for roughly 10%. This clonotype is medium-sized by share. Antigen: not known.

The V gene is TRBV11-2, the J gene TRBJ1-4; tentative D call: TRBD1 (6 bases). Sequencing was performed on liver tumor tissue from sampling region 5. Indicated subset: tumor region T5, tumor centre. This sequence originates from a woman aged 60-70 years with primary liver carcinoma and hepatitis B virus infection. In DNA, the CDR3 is TGTGCCAGCAGCCCGGGACACGTCTATGAAAAACTGTTTTTT. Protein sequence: CASSPGHVYEKLFF.